This T cell receptor beta chain is drawn from a study of PD-1 blockade in classical Hodgkin lymphoma. Study-wide points: Undefined causes, possibly disease activity or prior therapy, underlie the repertoire differences. Reported baseline diversity: healthy donors highest, relapsed/refractory patients lowest.

With respect to this clone: Its antigen remains unknown.

The V gene's germline CDR1 is KGHSH and CDR2 LQKENI. The V end was cut by 2 bases, the J end by 5 bases, with 11 bases between. The CDR3 contains 14 residues. Produced via immunoSEQ multiplex PCR; TCRdb's table is partial and in-frame only. The sample lists 47,000 or so clones, roughly 93% occurring once. This sample's time point: newly diagnosed, previously untreated cHL patient sample. This TCR was recovered from a human donor with classical Hodgkin lymphoma. The rearrangement joins TRBV18 to TRBJ2-3; D remains ambiguous. Material: peripheral blood mononuclear cells (PBMCs). CDR3 residues: CASSPRARGDTQYF. CDR3 in DNA: TGTGCCAGCTCACCAAGGGCGCGCGGAGATACGCAGTATTTT.